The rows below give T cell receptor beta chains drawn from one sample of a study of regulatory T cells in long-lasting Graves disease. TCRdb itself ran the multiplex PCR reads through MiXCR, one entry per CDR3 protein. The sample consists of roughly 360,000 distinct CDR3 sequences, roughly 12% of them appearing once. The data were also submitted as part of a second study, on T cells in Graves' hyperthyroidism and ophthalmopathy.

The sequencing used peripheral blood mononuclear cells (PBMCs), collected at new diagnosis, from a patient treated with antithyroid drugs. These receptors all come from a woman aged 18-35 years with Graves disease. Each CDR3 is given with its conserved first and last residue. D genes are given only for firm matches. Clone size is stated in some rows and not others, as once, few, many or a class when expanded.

CDR3 protein: CASSRDPYGYTF; CDR3 DNA: TGTGCCAGCAGTCGGGACCCCTATGGCTACACCTTC; D gene: NA; V gene: TRBV6-1; clone size: many; J gene: TRBJ1-2
CDR3 protein: CATSGTDSYEQYF; CDR3 DNA: TGTGCCACCTCCGGGACCGACTCCTACGAGCAGTACTTC; D gene: NA; V gene: TRBV15; clone size: many; J gene: TRBJ2-7
CDR3 protein: CASSRRGSTNEKLFF; CDR3 DNA: TGTGCCAGCTCGAGACGGGGTTCAACTAATGAAAAACTGTTTTTT; D gene: NA; V gene: TRBV18; clone size: NA; J gene: TRBJ1-4
CDR3 protein: CASSLQNLGLAGATDTQYF; CDR3 DNA: TGTGCCAGCAGTTTACAGAATTTGGGACTAGCGGGGGCCACAGATACGCAGTATTTT; D gene: TRBD2; V gene: TRBV12-3/TRBV12-4; clone size: NA; J gene: TRBJ2-3
CDR3 protein: CASSLPGVDQPQHF; CDR3 DNA: TGTGCCAGCAGCCTACCTGGGGTCGATCAGCCCCAGCATTTT; D gene: NA; V gene: TRBV7-9; clone size: many; J gene: TRBJ1-5
CDR3 protein: CASSGAALGRGSSYGYTF; CDR3 DNA: TGTGCCAGTAGTGGCGCCGCATTAGGTCGCGGGTCGAGCTATGGCTACACCTTC; D gene: NA; V gene: TRBV19; clone size: few; J gene: TRBJ1-2
CDR3 protein: CASSLFSKRELVQYF; CDR3 DNA: TGTGCCAGCAGCTTATTTTCTAAGCGGGAGCTTGTGCAGTACTTC; D gene: TRBD2; V gene: TRBV28; clone size: many; J gene: TRBJ2-7
CDR3 protein: CASSLIGGPYNEQFF; CDR3 DNA: TGTGCCAGCAGTTTAATTGGGGGCCCTTACAATGAGCAGTTCTTC; D gene: NA; V gene: TRBV12-3/TRBV12-4; clone size: many; J gene: TRBJ2-1
CDR3 protein: CASSFLGGSIYF; CDR3 DNA: TGTGCCAGCAGTTTCCTTGGAGGGAGCATATATTTT; D gene: NA; V gene: TRBV12-3/TRBV12-4; clone size: NA; J gene: TRBJ1-3
CDR3 protein: CASSQPDRGPQPNYGYTF; CDR3 DNA: TGTGCCAGCAGCCAACCGGACAGGGGGCCCCAACCTAACTATGGCTACACCTTC; D gene: TRBD1; V gene: TRBV7-9; clone size: many; J gene: TRBJ1-2
CDR3 protein: CASSLWGNNSPLHF; CDR3 DNA: TGTGCCAGCAGTTTATGGGGGAATAATTCACCCCTCCACTTT; D gene: NA; V gene: TRBV27; clone size: many; J gene: TRBJ1-6
CDR3 protein: CSAFGEAGGRGNGEQYF; CDR3 DNA: TGCAGTGCTTTCGGGGAAGCGGGAGGGCGGGGGAACGGCGAGCAGTACTTC; D gene: TRBD2; V gene: TRBV20-1; clone size: many; J gene: TRBJ2-7
CDR3 protein: CASSLRGVSYEQYF; CDR3 DNA: TGTGCCAGCAGTCTCCGCGGGGTCTCCTACGAGCAGTACTTC; D gene: NA; V gene: TRBV27; clone size: NA; J gene: TRBJ2-7
CDR3 protein: CSVAGTEAFF; CDR3 DNA: TGCAGCGTTGCGGGGACTGAAGCTTTCTTT; D gene: NA; V gene: TRBV29-1; clone size: few; J gene: TRBJ1-1
CDR3 protein: CASSLVGGTGREEQFF; CDR3 DNA: TGTGCCAGCAGCTTAGTGGGGGGAACAGGGAGGGAGGAGCAGTTCTTC; D gene: NA; V gene: TRBV11-2; clone size: many; J gene: TRBJ2-1
CDR3 protein: CASSERDHPYEQYF; CDR3 DNA: TGCGCCAGCAGTGAGCGGGACCATCCCTACGAGCAGTACTTC; D gene: NA; V gene: TRBV10-2; clone size: NA; J gene: TRBJ2-7
CDR3 protein: CASSVDRGRQFF; CDR3 DNA: TGTGCCAGCAGCGTAGATCGGGGGAGGCAGTTCTTC; D gene: NA; V gene: TRBV9; clone size: NA; J gene: TRBJ2-1
CDR3 protein: CSASGLAGGTDTQYF; CDR3 DNA: TGCAGTGCTAGTGGTCTAGCGGGGGGCACAGATACGCAGTATTTT; D gene: TRBD2; V gene: TRBV20-1; clone size: NA; J gene: TRBJ2-3
CDR3 protein: CASSSGTGRVNTEAFF; CDR3 DNA: TGTGCCAGCAGCTCCGGGACAGGGAGAGTGAACACTGAAGCTTTCTTT; D gene: TRBD1; V gene: TRBV28; clone size: NA; J gene: TRBJ1-1